This TCR beta chain was retrieved from a study of cytotoxic CD8 clonotypes in ibrutinib-treated CLL. Looking at the study overall: Complete response was seen in 2 patients and partial in approximately 25; roughly twelve progressed and roughly 14 stayed remitted after a median 68 months.

Using immunoSEQ multiplex PCR, the repertoire was profiled, and TCRdb retains in-frame clones only, with some absent. There are more than 85,000 clones in the sample; about 78% occur only once, and around 32% lies in the top ten. This clone was seen only once. The CDR3 has 13 amino acids. V lost 1 base and J 2 bases, leaving 6 bases between the germline ends. Per the germline V gene, CDR1 is MGHRA and CDR2 is YSYEKL. This receptor was obtained from a human donor with chronic lymphocytic leukemia. The material sequenced was PBMCs, taken after 12 months of ibrutinib treatment. V usage is TRBV4-1 and J usage is TRBJ2-7; D is unresolved. Written as DNA, the CDR3 is TGCGCCAGCAGCCAAGGGGCCACCTACGAGCAGTACTTC. Translation: CASSQGATYEQYF.